This T cell receptor (beta chain) was sequenced for a study of cytomegalovirus exposure and HLA in healthy donors. The count of this clone is one. Its antigen is undetermined. Looked up from germline, CDR1 is SGHTA and CDR2 is FQGTGA. Trimming took 4 bases from V and 5 from J, leaving 17 bases between them. The CDR3 runs to 15 residues. When sampled, the donors appeared nominally healthy, though they likely had unrecorded immune exposures. Regarding the study as a whole: Most TCR beta V segments were productive about 87% or about 30% of the time in an earlier analysis.

Primers for the PCR totalled 60 Vbeta and 13 Jbeta. Profiling relied on immunoSEQ multiplex PCR, and the TCRdb table lists in-frame clones only, not all of them. The data contain hundreds of thousands of clones, 70% to 85% of them singletons. Sequencing was carried out using PBMCs. The TCR originated in a woman aged 55-70 years in good health and CMV-seropositive. V and J are TRBV7-3 and TRBJ1-2, with TRBD1 as a possible D gene (5 bases). CDR3 in amino acids: CASSSLGQGSYGYTF. The CDR3 region has the DNA TGTGCCAGCAGCTCCCTGGGGCAGGGTAGTTATGGCTACACCTTC.